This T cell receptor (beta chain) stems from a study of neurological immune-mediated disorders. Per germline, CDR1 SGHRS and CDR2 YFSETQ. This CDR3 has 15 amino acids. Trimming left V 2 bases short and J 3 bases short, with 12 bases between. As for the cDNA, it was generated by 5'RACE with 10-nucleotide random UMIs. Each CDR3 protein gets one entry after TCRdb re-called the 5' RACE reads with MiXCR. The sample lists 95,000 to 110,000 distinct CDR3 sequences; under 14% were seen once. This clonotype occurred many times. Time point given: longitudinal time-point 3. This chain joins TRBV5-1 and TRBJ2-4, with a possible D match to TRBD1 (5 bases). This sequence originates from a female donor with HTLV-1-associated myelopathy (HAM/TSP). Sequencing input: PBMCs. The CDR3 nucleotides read TGCGCCAGCAGCTTCTCAGGGTGGGACAAAAACATTCAGTACTTC. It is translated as CASSFSGWDKNIQYF.